The clone carrying this TCR beta chain was counted between two and nine times. This entry belongs to a study of T-cell reconstitution after alpha-beta-depleted transplantation in children. CDR3 size: 15 residues. V was clipped by 0 bases and J by 8 bases, with 14 bases between them. Germline assignment: CDR1 MNHEY and CDR2 SMNVEV (reference sequence). A TCRbeta library incorporating unique molecular identifiers was prepared. One entry per CDR3 protein results from TCRdb running MiXCR on the PCR reads. The table includes a few hundred thousand distinct CDR3 sequences, over 20% detected once. Sample: PBMCs, mostly from graft donor cells, taken 180 days after TCRalphabeta/CD19-depleted stem cell transplant. The clonotype comes from a male patient younger than 18 who had a stem cell transplant for acute lymphoblastic leukemia, so the T cells may come from the graft donor. The chain has TRBV27 and TRBJ2-1; D tentatively reads TRBD1 or TRBD2 (5 bases each). CDR3 region: CASSLSYAGTDEQFF. As DNA, the CDR3 is TGTGCCAGCAGTTTATCGTATGCAGGGACGGATGAGCAGTTCTTC.